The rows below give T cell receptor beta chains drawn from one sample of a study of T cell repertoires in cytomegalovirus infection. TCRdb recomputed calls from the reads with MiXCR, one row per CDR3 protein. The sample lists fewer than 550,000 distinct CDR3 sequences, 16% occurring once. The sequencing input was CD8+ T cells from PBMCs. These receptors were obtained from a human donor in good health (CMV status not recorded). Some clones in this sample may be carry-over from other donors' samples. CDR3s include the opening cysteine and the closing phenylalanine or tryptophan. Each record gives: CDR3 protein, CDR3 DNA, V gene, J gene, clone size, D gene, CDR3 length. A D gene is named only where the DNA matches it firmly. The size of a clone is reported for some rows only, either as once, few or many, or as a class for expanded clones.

CDR3aa: CASSSGTTTGELFF
CDR3nt: TGTGCCAGCAGCTCTGGGACAACCACCGGGGAGCTGTTTTTT
v_gene: TRBV7-9
j_gene: TRBJ2-2
abundance: -
d_gene: -
len: 14

CDR3aa: CASSQDNGEGGSTQYF
CDR3nt: TGCGCCAGCAGCCAAGATAACGGGGAAGGCGGGTCGACCCAGTACTTC
v_gene: TRBV4-1
j_gene: TRBJ2-5
abundance: -
d_gene: -
len: 16

CDR3aa: CASRDRLEAFF
CDR3nt: TGTGCCAGCAGGGACAGGTTGGAAGCTTTCTTT
v_gene: TRBV12-3/TRBV12-4
j_gene: TRBJ1-1
abundance: few
d_gene: TRBD1
len: 11

CDR3aa: CASSLQESSYNEQFF
CDR3nt: TGCGCCAGCAGCTTGCAAGAGAGCTCCTACAATGAGCAGTTCTTC
v_gene: TRBV5-1
j_gene: TRBJ2-1
abundance: -
d_gene: -
len: 15

CDR3aa: CASITTGGSGLQETQYF
CDR3nt: TGTGCCAGTATCACGACAGGGGGCAGCGGGCTTCAAGAGACCCAGTACTTC
v_gene: TRBV19
j_gene: TRBJ2-5
abundance: -
d_gene: TRBD1
len: 17

CDR3aa: CASTPSGGRAYNEQFF
CDR3nt: TGTGCCAGCACCCCCTCGGGCGGGAGGGCCTACAATGAGCAGTTCTTC
v_gene: TRBV11-2
j_gene: TRBJ2-1
abundance: many
d_gene: TRBD2
len: 16

CDR3aa: CASSPQGWGTDTQYF
CDR3nt: TGCGCCAGCAGCCCACAGGGATGGGGCACAGATACGCAGTATTTT
v_gene: TRBV5-1
j_gene: TRBJ2-3
abundance: few
d_gene: -
len: 15

CDR3aa: CASSRRDNEQFF
CDR3nt: TGTGCCAGCAGTAGGAGGGACAATGAGCAGTTCTTC
v_gene: TRBV6-4
j_gene: TRBJ2-1
abundance: -
d_gene: -
len: 12

CDR3aa: CASSEVPGWGTDTQYF
CDR3nt: TGTGCCAGCAGTGAAGTTCCGGGATGGGGCACAGATACGCAGTATTTT
v_gene: TRBV6-1
j_gene: TRBJ2-3
abundance: -
d_gene: -
len: 16

CDR3aa: CSARSTSGHNEQFF
CDR3nt: TGCAGTGCTAGATCTACTAGCGGTCACAATGAGCAGTTCTTC
v_gene: TRBV20-1
j_gene: TRBJ2-1
abundance: many
d_gene: TRBD2
len: 14

CDR3aa: CASSLFLAGERVGNEQFF
CDR3nt: TGCGCCAGCAGCTTGTTCCTAGCGGGAGAAAGGGTAGGCAATGAGCAGTTCTTC
v_gene: TRBV5-1
j_gene: TRBJ2-1
abundance: few
d_gene: TRBD2
len: 18

CDR3aa: CASSAKAQFF
CDR3nt: TGTGCCAGCAGCGCCAAGGCGCAGTTCTTC
v_gene: TRBV6-5
j_gene: TRBJ2-1
abundance: -
d_gene: -
len: 10

CDR3aa: CSARDLPHLSGGPYNEQFF
CDR3nt: TGCAGTGCTAGAGATCTCCCCCACCTGAGCGGGGGGCCTTACAATGAGCAGTTCTTC
v_gene: TRBV20-1
j_gene: TRBJ2-1
abundance: -
d_gene: TRBD2
len: 19

CDR3aa: CASSFGYPYGYTF
CDR3nt: TGTGCCAGCAGTTTCGGATACCCCTATGGCTACACCTTC
v_gene: TRBV27
j_gene: TRBJ1-2
abundance: few
d_gene: -
len: 13

CDR3aa: CATSRDIPASGGGWFANTGELFF
CDR3nt: TGTGCCACCAGCAGAGATATTCCGGCTAGCGGGGGGGGATGGTTCGCGAACACCGGGGAGCTGTTTTTT
v_gene: TRBV15
j_gene: TRBJ2-2
abundance: -
d_gene: TRBD2
len: 23

CDR3aa: CSVEAPGAYGYTF
CDR3nt: TGCAGCGTTGAAGCCCCCGGGGCCTATGGCTACACCTTC
v_gene: TRBV29-1
j_gene: TRBJ1-2
abundance: few
d_gene: -
len: 13

CDR3aa: CSVEGTSGSSYNEQFF
CDR3nt: TGCAGCGTTGAGGGGACTAGCGGGAGCTCCTACAATGAGCAGTTCTTC
v_gene: TRBV29-1
j_gene: TRBJ2-1
abundance: -
d_gene: TRBD2
len: 16

CDR3aa: CASSLTLSGGGTDTQYF
CDR3nt: TGTGCCAGCAGCTTAACGTTAAGCGGGGGGGGCACAGATACGCAGTATTTT
v_gene: TRBV7-3
j_gene: TRBJ2-3
abundance: many
d_gene: TRBD2
len: 17

CDR3aa: CASSSGSTEETQYF
CDR3nt: TGTGCCAGCAGCTCTGGGTCCACAGAAGAGACCCAGTACTTC
v_gene: TRBV7-9
j_gene: TRBJ2-5
abundance: many
d_gene: -
len: 14

CDR3aa: CASSEAGTGNTIYF
CDR3nt: TGTGCCAGCAGTGAAGCGGGAACTGGAAACACCATATATTTT
v_gene: TRBV6-1
j_gene: TRBJ1-3
abundance: many
d_gene: -
len: 14

CDR3aa: CSVVLAAYNEQFF
CDR3nt: TGCAGCGTTGTACTAGCGGCTTACAATGAGCAGTTCTTC
v_gene: TRBV29-1
j_gene: TRBJ2-1
abundance: few
d_gene: TRBD2
len: 13

CDR3aa: CASSLVEDQPQHF
CDR3nt: TGTGCCAGCAGCTTAGTGGAGGATCAGCCCCAGCATTTT
v_gene: TRBV7-9
j_gene: TRBJ1-5
abundance: many
d_gene: -
len: 13

CDR3aa: CASTPDRGNEKLFF
CDR3nt: TGTGCCAGCACCCCGGACAGGGGTAATGAAAAACTGTTTTTT
v_gene: TRBV28
j_gene: TRBJ1-4
abundance: few
d_gene: TRBD1
len: 14

CDR3aa: CASSPTRDAVVYGYTF
CDR3nt: TGTGCCAGCAGTCCGACCCGAGATGCAGTCGTCTATGGCTACACCTTC
v_gene: TRBV9
j_gene: TRBJ1-2
abundance: -
d_gene: -
len: 16

CDR3aa: CASSLGDYAYGYTF
CDR3nt: TGTGCCAGCAGCTTAGGGGACTACGCGTATGGCTACACCTTC
v_gene: TRBV7-9
j_gene: TRBJ1-2
abundance: many
d_gene: -
len: 14

CDR3aa: CAWSEGNNEKLFF
CDR3nt: TGTGCCTGGAGTGAGGGTAACAACGAAAAACTGTTTTTT
v_gene: TRBV30
j_gene: TRBJ1-4
abundance: -
d_gene: -
len: 13

CDR3aa: CASSGAGSKNIQYF
CDR3nt: TGTGCCAGCAGTGGGGCGGGCTCCAAAAACATTCAGTACTTC
v_gene: TRBV2
j_gene: TRBJ2-4
abundance: -
d_gene: -
len: 14

CDR3aa: CASSEDRHRQTGELFF
CDR3nt: TGTGCCAGCAGTGAAGACAGGCACAGGCAAACCGGGGAGCTGTTTTTT
v_gene: TRBV6-1
j_gene: TRBJ2-2
abundance: few
d_gene: -
len: 16

CDR3aa: CASSSGTGAPYNEQFF
CDR3nt: TGTGCCAGCAGCTCGGGGACAGGGGCACCGTACAATGAGCAGTTCTTC
v_gene: TRBV7-3
j_gene: TRBJ2-1
abundance: few
d_gene: TRBD1
len: 16

CDR3aa: CASSTRQLNIQYF
CDR3nt: TGTGCCAGCAGCACCCGACAGTTAAACATTCAGTACTTC
v_gene: TRBV7-9
j_gene: TRBJ2-4
abundance: -
d_gene: -
len: 13

CDR3aa: CASSYSRGGMDNEQFF
CDR3nt: TGTGCCAGCAGTTACTCGAGGGGGGGAATGGACAATGAGCAGTTCTTC
v_gene: TRBV6-5
j_gene: TRBJ2-1
abundance: many
d_gene: -
len: 16

CDR3aa: CASSPSREGVYTQYF
CDR3nt: TGTGCCAGCAGTCCCTCTAGGGAGGGGGTGTATACGCAGTATTTT
v_gene: TRBV28
j_gene: TRBJ2-3
abundance: -
d_gene: -
len: 15

CDR3aa: CASSLSIHEQFF
CDR3nt: TGTGCCAGCAGCTTGTCGATCCATGAGCAGTTCTTC
v_gene: TRBV5-6
j_gene: TRBJ2-1
abundance: -
d_gene: -
len: 12

CDR3aa: CASSPGRRAGAEAFF
CDR3nt: TGCGCCAGCAGCCCAGGCCGTAGAGCTGGGGCCGAAGCTTTCTTT
v_gene: TRBV4-1
j_gene: TRBJ1-1
abundance: many
d_gene: -
len: 15

CDR3aa: CSVEDPVRDNEQFF
CDR3nt: TGCAGCGTTGAAGATCCTGTTCGGGACAATGAGCAGTTCTTC
v_gene: TRBV29-1
j_gene: TRBJ2-1
abundance: -
d_gene: -
len: 14

CDR3aa: CSVEGANNEQFF
CDR3nt: TGCAGCGTTGAAGGGGCGAACAATGAGCAGTTCTTC
v_gene: TRBV29-1
j_gene: TRBJ2-1
abundance: few
d_gene: -
len: 12

CDR3aa: CASTKTLGPYEQYF
CDR3nt: TGTGCCAGCACAAAAACTTTGGGTCCCTACGAGCAGTACTTC
v_gene: TRBV27
j_gene: TRBJ2-7
abundance: many
d_gene: -
len: 14

CDR3aa: CASRGPTSSYEQYF
CDR3nt: TGTGCCAGCAGAGGACCGACGAGCTCCTACGAGCAGTACTTC
v_gene: TRBV13
j_gene: TRBJ2-7
abundance: few
d_gene: -
len: 14

CDR3aa: CASSLVGLAGGPLPPETQYF
CDR3nt: TGTGCCAGCAGCTTAGTGGGGCTAGCGGGAGGGCCCCTCCCCCCAGAGACCCAGTACTTC
v_gene: TRBV7-9
j_gene: TRBJ2-5
abundance: -
d_gene: TRBD2
len: 20

CDR3aa: CASSLEGVRGYEQYF
CDR3nt: TGTGCCAGCAGCTTAGAGGGGGTCAGGGGTTACGAGCAGTACTTC
v_gene: TRBV7-9
j_gene: TRBJ2-7
abundance: many
d_gene: -
len: 15

CDR3aa: CASSLYGRYGYTF
CDR3nt: TGTGCCAGCAGTTTATACGGACGCTATGGCTACACCTTC
v_gene: TRBV27
j_gene: TRBJ1-2
abundance: -
d_gene: -
len: 13

CDR3aa: CASSVATGQPQHF
CDR3nt: TGTGCCAGCAGCGTAGCGACCGGACAGCCCCAGCATTTT
v_gene: TRBV9
j_gene: TRBJ1-5
abundance: -
d_gene: -
len: 13

CDR3aa: CASSHVGRLADEQYF
CDR3nt: TGTGCCAGCAGCCACGTTGGTCGACTAGCCGACGAGCAGTACTTC
v_gene: TRBV7-9
j_gene: TRBJ2-7
abundance: many
d_gene: TRBD2
len: 15

CDR3aa: CSGTGKHGEAFF
CDR3nt: TGCAGCGGGACAGGGAAACACGGAGAAGCTTTCTTT
v_gene: TRBV29-1
j_gene: TRBJ1-1
abundance: -
d_gene: TRBD1
len: 12

CDR3aa: CASRKGLGTEAFF
CDR3nt: TGTGCCAGCAGAAAGGGGTTAGGCACTGAAGCTTTCTTT
v_gene: TRBV27
j_gene: TRBJ1-1
abundance: few
d_gene: -
len: 13

CDR3aa: CASSKGWRSYEQYF
CDR3nt: TGTGCCAGCAGTAAGGGCTGGAGATCCTACGAGCAGTACTTC
v_gene: TRBV27
j_gene: TRBJ2-7
abundance: many
d_gene: -
len: 14

CDR3aa: CATGPQRTDTQYF
CDR3nt: TGCGCCACCGGGCCCCAGAGGACAGATACGCAGTATTTT
v_gene: TRBV5-1
j_gene: TRBJ2-3
abundance: once
d_gene: -
len: 13

CDR3aa: CASSLAGQGAHEQYF
CDR3nt: TGTGCCAGCAGCTTGGCCGGGCAGGGGGCCCACGAGCAGTACTTC
v_gene: TRBV5-6
j_gene: TRBJ2-7
abundance: many
d_gene: TRBD1
len: 15

CDR3aa: CASSPDRRGEKLFF
CDR3nt: TGTGCCAGCAGCCCGGACCGCAGGGGGGAAAAACTGTTTTTT
v_gene: TRBV7-9
j_gene: TRBJ1-4
abundance: -
d_gene: TRBD1
len: 14

CDR3aa: CASSMLGQGPNEQFF
CDR3nt: TGTGCCAGCAGTATGCTGGGACAGGGGCCCAATGAGCAGTTCTTC
v_gene: TRBV7-9
j_gene: TRBJ2-1
abundance: many
d_gene: TRBD1
len: 15

CDR3aa: CASSTSSGFAYNEQFF
CDR3nt: TGTGCCAGTAGTACTTCTAGCGGCTTCGCCTACAATGAGCAGTTCTTC
v_gene: TRBV19
j_gene: TRBJ2-1
abundance: few
d_gene: TRBD2
len: 16

CDR3aa: CSVEGQGPGEKLFF
CDR3nt: TGCAGCGTGGAGGGACAGGGCCCGGGGGAAAAACTGTTTTTT
v_gene: TRBV29-1
j_gene: TRBJ1-4
abundance: -
d_gene: TRBD1
len: 14

CDR3aa: CASSLGRQGPGETQYF
CDR3nt: TGTGCCAGCAGCTTGGGTCGACAGGGGCCAGGGGAGACCCAGTACTTC
v_gene: TRBV7-9
j_gene: TRBJ2-5
abundance: few
d_gene: TRBD1
len: 16

CDR3aa: CASSSTREGNYEQYF
CDR3nt: TGTGCCAGCAGCTCTACTAGGGAGGGGAACTACGAGCAGTACTTC
v_gene: TRBV5-6
j_gene: TRBJ2-7
abundance: -
d_gene: TRBD2
len: 15

CDR3aa: CASSDGQRSSYEQYF
CDR3nt: TGTGCCAGCAGCGATGGACAGAGGTCGTCCTACGAGCAGTACTTC
v_gene: TRBV7-9
j_gene: TRBJ2-7
abundance: many
d_gene: -
len: 15

CDR3aa: CASSLEAGEGADTQYF
CDR3nt: TGTGCCAGCAGCTTAGAAGCGGGGGAAGGGGCAGATACGCAGTATTTT
v_gene: TRBV11-1
j_gene: TRBJ2-3
abundance: few
d_gene: TRBD2
len: 16

CDR3aa: CASSLETGTGELFF
CDR3nt: TGTGCCAGCAGTTTAGAGACAGGCACCGGGGAGCTGTTTTTT
v_gene: TRBV27
j_gene: TRBJ2-2
abundance: -
d_gene: -
len: 14

CDR3aa: CASSLEAADGYTF
CDR3nt: TGTGCCAGCAGCTTGGAGGCAGCAGATGGCTACACCTTC
v_gene: TRBV5-5
j_gene: TRBJ1-2
abundance: -
d_gene: -
len: 13